This T cell receptor beta chain came from a study of T cell changes during pregnancy in multiple sclerosis (dated by TCRdb to between 2017 and 2020). About the investigation overall: Changes in the T cell repertoire over the course of pregnancy were examined in this study in women with multiple sclerosis.

The method behind the library was the immunoSEQ multiplex PCR assay. Not all clones reach the TCRdb copy of this immuneACCESS table, which keeps in-frame sequences only. Checked studies attribute under half of the gap to unresolved V genes and leave the rest unexplained. The sample table lists 69,000 or so clones, 80% to 95% of them with a count of one. In total, the top ten clones hold around 2% of the sample. This clone has only a few counts. Its target antigen remains unknown. Per-nucleotide qualities are absent, and no much larger clonotype sits a single base away. The TCR comes from a female donor in good health, enrolled as a control in a pregnancy study. Source: peripheral blood, taken in the third trimester of pregnancy.

The CDR3 region reads CATGWGEYEQYF. The DNA sequence reads TGTGCCACCGGGTGGGGAGAATACGAGCAGTACTTC. The sequence links TRBV28 to TRBJ2-7; TRBD2 is a weak D gene call, 5 bases matching. CDR1 and CDR2, per the germline V gene, are MDHEN and SYDVKM. Deletion took 10 bases off V and 4 bases off J, with a span of 14 bases between the germline ends. The CDR3, from cysteine to phenylalanine, totals 12 residues. Just CDR3 DNA is preserved here, 36 bases in frame from base 1.